The source of this T cell receptor beta chain is a study of long-term antiretroviral therapy in people with HIV. Run at survey level, the immunoSEQ assay was version v3.0. Measured with immunoSEQ multiplex PCR; TCRdb has only the in-frame clones, and not every one. Here the sample spans tens of thousands of clones, about four fifths being singletons. Germline lookup yields CDR1 MNHEY and CDR2 SVGAGI. The V gene lost 6 bases and the J gene lost 11 bases, with 14 bases spanning the gap. The CDR3 contains 12 residues. This clonotype was sampled from a woman aged 30 to 39 with HIV. The rearrangement links TRBV6-5 to TRBJ2-1, with D uncertain. The source was unsorted PBMCs, collected 0.2 years after starting antiretroviral therapy. The CDR3 nucleotides read TGTGCCAGCAGGAATACAATGAGTAAGCAGTTCTTC. It is translated as CASRNTMSKQFF.